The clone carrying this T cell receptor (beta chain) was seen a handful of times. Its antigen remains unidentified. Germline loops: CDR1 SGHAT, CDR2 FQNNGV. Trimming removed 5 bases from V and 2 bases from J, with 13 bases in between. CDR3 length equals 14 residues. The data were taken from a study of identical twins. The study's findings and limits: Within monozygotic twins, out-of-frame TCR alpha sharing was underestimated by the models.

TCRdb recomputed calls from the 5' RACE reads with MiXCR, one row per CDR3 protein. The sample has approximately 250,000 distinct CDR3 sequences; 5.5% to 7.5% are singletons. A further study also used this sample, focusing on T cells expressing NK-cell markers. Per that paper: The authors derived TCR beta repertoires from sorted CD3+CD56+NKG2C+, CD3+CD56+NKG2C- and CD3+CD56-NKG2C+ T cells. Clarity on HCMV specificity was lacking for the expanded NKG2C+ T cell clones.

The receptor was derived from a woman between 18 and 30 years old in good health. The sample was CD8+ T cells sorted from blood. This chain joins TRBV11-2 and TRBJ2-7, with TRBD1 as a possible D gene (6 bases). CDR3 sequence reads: CASSAPKGAYEQYF. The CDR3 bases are TGTGCCAGCAGCGCACCCAAGGGGGCCTACGAGCAGTACTTC.